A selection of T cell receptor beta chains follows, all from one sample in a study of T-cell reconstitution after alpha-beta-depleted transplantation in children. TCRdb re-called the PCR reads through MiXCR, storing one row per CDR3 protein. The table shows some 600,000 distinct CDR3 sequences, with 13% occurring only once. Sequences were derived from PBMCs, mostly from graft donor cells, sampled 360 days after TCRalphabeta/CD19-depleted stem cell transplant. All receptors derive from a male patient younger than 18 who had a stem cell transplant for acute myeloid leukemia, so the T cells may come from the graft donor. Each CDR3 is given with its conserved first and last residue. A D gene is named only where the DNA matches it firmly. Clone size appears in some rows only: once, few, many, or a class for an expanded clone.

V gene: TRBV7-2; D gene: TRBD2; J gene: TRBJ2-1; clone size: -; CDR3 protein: CASSPRLAGQNEQFF; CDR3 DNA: TGTGCCAGCAGCCCAAGACTAGCGGGACAGAATGAGCAGTTCTTC
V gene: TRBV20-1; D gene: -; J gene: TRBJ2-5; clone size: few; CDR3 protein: CSARQIGTQYF; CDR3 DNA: TGCAGTGCTCGACAAATCGGGACCCAGTACTTC
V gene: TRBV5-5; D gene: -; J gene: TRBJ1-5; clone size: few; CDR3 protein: CASSNRWDRSNQPQHF; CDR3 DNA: TGTGCCAGCAGCAACCGATGGGATCGGAGCAATCAGCCCCAGCATTTT
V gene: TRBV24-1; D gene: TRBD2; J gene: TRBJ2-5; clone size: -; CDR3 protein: CATSDQAGGPGETQYF; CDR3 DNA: TGTGCCACCAGTGACCAAGCGGGAGGGCCGGGAGAGACCCAGTACTTC
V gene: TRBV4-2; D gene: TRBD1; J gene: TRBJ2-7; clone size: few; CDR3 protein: CASRTTGTDEQYF; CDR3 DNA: TGTGCCAGCAGAACTACCGGGACAGACGAGCAGTACTTC
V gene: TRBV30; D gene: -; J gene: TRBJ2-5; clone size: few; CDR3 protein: CAWSVRVGETQYF; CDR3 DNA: TGTGCCTGGAGCGTCAGGGTGGGGGAGACCCAGTACTTC
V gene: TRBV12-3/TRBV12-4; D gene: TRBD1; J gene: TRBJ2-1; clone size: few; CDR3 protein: CASRHLRDRYNEQFF; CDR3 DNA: TGTGCCAGCAGACATCTCCGGGACAGGTACAATGAGCAGTTCTTC
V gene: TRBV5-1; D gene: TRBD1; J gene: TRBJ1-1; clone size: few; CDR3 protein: CASSSDRVRRNTEAFF; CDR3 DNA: TGCGCCAGCAGCTCGGACAGGGTTAGGAGGAACACTGAAGCTTTCTTT
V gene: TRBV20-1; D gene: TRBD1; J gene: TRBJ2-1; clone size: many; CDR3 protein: CSADQGAPYNEQFF; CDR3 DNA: TGCAGTGCAGATCAGGGGGCGCCGTACAATGAGCAGTTCTTC
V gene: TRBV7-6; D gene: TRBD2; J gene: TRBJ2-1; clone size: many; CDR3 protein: CASVPVSGVYNEQFF; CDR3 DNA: TGTGCCAGCGTCCCAGTTAGCGGGGTATACAATGAGCAGTTCTTC
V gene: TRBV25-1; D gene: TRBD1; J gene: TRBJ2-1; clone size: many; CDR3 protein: CASSEWAGGFNEQFF; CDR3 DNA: TGTGCCAGCAGTGAATGGGCAGGGGGCTTCAATGAGCAGTTCTTC
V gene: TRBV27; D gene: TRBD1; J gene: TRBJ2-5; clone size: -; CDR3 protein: CASSFLRDRRYQETQYF; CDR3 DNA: TGTGCCAGCAGTTTCCTCCGGGACAGGAGATACCAAGAGACCCAGTACTTC
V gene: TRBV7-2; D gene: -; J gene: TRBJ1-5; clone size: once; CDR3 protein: CASSLPEQGNQPQHF; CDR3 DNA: TGTGCCAGCAGCTTACCAGAACAGGGAAATCAGCCCCAGCATTTT
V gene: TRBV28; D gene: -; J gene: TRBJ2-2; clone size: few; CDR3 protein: CASSFLRTGELFF; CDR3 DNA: TGTGCCAGCAGTTTCCTCAGAACCGGGGAGCTGTTTTTT
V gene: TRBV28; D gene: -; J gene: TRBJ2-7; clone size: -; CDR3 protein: CASSNPLLYEQYF; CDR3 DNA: TGTGCCAGCAGTAACCCTCTACTCTACGAGCAGTACTTC
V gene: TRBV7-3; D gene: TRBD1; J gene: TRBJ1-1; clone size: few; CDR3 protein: CASSISGQPNTEAFF; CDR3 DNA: TGTGCCAGCAGCATCTCGGGACAGCCGAACACTGAAGCTTTCTTT
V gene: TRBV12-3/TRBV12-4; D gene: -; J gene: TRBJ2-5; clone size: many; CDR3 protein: CASSQQGPQETQYF; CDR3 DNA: TGTGCCAGCAGTCAGCAGGGACCACAAGAGACCCAGTACTTC
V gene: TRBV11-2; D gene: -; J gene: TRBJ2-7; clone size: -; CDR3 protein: CASSLSSSGEQYF; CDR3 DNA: TGTGCCAGCAGCCTTAGTTCCTCGGGCGAGCAGTACTTC
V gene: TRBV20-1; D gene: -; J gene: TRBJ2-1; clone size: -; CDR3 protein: CSASDFEQFF; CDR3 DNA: TGCAGTGCTAGTGATTTTGAGCAGTTCTTC
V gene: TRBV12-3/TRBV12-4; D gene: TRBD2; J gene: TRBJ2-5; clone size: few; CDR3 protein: CASSPLAGPETQYF; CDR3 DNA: TGTGCCAGCAGTCCGCTAGCGGGTCCGGAGACCCAGTACTTC
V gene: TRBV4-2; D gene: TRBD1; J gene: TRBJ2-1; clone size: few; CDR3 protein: CASSQQTGSSYNEQFF; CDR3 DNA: TGTGCCAGCAGCCAACAGACAGGGAGCTCCTACAATGAGCAGTTCTTC
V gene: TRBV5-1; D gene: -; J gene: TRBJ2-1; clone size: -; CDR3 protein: CASSAFGTRQANEQFF; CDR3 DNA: TGCGCCAGCAGCGCCTTCGGGACTCGCCAGGCCAATGAGCAGTTCTTC
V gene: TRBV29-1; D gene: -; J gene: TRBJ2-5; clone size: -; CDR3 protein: CSVEVPQETQYF; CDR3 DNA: TGCAGCGTTGAAGTACCCCAAGAGACCCAGTACTTC
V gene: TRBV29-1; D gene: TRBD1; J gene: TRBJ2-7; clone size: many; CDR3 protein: CSVTGTGFYEQYF; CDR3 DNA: TGCAGCGTTACCGGGACAGGTTTCTACGAGCAGTACTTC
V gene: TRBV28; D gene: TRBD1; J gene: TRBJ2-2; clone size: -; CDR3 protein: CASSSADRGAGELFF; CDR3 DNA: TGTGCCAGCAGTTCCGCGGACAGGGGCGCCGGGGAGCTGTTTTTT
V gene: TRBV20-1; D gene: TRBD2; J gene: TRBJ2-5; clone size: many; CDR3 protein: CSALTSGGDQETQYF; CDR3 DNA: TGCAGTGCCCTCACTAGCGGGGGGGACCAAGAGACCCAGTACTTC
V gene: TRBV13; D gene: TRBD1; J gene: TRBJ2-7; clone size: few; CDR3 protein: CASSSDRDEQYF; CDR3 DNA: TGTGCCAGCAGCTCAGACAGGGACGAGCAGTACTTC
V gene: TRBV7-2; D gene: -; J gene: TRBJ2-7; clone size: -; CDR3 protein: CASSFWGEQYF; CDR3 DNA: TGTGCCAGCAGCTTCTGGGGGGAGCAGTACTTC
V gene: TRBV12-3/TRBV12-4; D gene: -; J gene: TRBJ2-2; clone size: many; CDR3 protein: CASSPLATGELFF; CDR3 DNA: TGTGCCAGCAGTCCCTTGGCCACCGGGGAGCTGTTTTTT
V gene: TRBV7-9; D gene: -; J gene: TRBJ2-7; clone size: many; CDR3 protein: CASSSSGNYEQYF; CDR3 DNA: TGTGCCAGCAGCTCCTCGGGGAACTACGAGCAGTACTTC
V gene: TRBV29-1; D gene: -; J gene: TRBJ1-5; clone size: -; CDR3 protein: CSVRQPGGPQHF; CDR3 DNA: TGCAGCGTTCGGCAGCCCGGTGGGCCCCAGCATTTT